This T cell receptor beta chain was recovered during a study of regulatory T cells in long-lasting Graves disease. This clonotype was seen ten or more times. The time point was: persistent/refractory GD, antithyroid drugs over 5 years with positive TRAb. PBMCs were the source of the RNA used for TCR sequencing. A volume of 7 to 9 milliliters of peripheral blood was collected in EDTA tubes. Assembly of TCR beta libraries relied on iRepertoire HTBI primers together with Arm-PCR of CDR3 regions. TCRdb reprocessed the multiplex PCR reads with MiXCR, giving one entry per CDR3 protein. The table records some 280,000 distinct CDR3 sequences, around a fifth of them present only once. This clonotype originated in a female donor with Graves disease. Sample: peripheral blood mononuclear cells (PBMCs), taken when the disease was refractory, from a patient treated with antithyroid drugs.

For the CDR3, the DNA is TGTGCCAGCAGCAGCAGGAGGTATGGAACTGAAGCTTTCTTT. Translation: CASSSRRYGTEAFF. This chain uses TRBV3-1 with TRBJ1-1; D ambiguous. The CDR3 consists of 14 residues. Between the trimmed V and J ends, which lost 5 bases and 5 bases, there was a span of 15 bases. The germline V gene encodes CDR1 LGHDT and CDR2 YNNKEL (reference sequence).